Included here is one T cell receptor beta chain sequence, with context. Its antigen remains unidentified. The sample belongs to a study of beta chain features in type 1 diabetes. Study-level points and caveats: It was possible that PCR favored shorter templates, equally so in patients and controls. For cells with high TCR expression, cDNA sequencing could yield over-representation. Insertion counts at VDJ junctions were lower in type 1 diabetes patients, who also showed more deletions there.

The isolated RNA, all of it, was reverse transcribed, so expressed TCRB transcripts were what got sequenced. The repertoire was sequenced with immunoSEQ multiplex PCR; TCRdb's copy has only in-frame clones and lacks some. The sample includes almost 350,000 clones, 8% of them seen just once. Material for sequencing was central memory CD4+ T cells from blood. The TCR was taken from a young woman in good health.

The CDR3 loop reads CASSTPDTQYF. The CDR3 nucleotides read TGTGCCAGCAGCACTCCAGATACGCAGTATTTT. This chain links TRBV2 with TRBJ2-3; D gene uncertain. Looked up from germline, CDR1 is SNHLY and CDR2 is FYNNEI. The CDR3 extends over 11 amino acids. The V end was cut by 6 bases, the J end by 4 bases, with 5 bases between.